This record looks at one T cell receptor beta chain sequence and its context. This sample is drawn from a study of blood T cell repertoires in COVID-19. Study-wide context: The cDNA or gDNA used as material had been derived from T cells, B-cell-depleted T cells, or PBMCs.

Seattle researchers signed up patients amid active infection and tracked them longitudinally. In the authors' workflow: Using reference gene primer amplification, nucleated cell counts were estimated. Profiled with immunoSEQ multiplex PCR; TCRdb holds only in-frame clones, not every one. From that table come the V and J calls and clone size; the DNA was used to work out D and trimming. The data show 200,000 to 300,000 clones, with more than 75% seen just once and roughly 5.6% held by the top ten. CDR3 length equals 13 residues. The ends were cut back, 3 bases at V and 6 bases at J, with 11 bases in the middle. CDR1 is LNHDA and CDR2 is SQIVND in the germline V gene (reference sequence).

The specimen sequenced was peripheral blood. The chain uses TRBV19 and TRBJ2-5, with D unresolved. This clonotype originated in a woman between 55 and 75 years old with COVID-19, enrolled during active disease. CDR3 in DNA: TGTGCCAGTAGTATCCGGAGTCAGCAGACCCAGTACTTC. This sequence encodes CASSIRSQQTQYF.